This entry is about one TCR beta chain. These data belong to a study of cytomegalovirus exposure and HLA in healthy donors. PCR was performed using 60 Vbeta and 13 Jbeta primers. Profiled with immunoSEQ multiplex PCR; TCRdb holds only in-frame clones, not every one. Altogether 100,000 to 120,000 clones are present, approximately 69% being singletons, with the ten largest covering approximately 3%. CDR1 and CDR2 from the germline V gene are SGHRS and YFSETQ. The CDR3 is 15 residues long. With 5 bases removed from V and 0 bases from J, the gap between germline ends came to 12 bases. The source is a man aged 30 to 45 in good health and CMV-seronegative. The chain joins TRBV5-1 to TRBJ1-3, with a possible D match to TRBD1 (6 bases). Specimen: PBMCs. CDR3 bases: TGCGCCAGCAGGCCGGACAGAAGCTCTGGAAACACCATATATTTT. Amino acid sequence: CASRPDRSSGNTIYF.